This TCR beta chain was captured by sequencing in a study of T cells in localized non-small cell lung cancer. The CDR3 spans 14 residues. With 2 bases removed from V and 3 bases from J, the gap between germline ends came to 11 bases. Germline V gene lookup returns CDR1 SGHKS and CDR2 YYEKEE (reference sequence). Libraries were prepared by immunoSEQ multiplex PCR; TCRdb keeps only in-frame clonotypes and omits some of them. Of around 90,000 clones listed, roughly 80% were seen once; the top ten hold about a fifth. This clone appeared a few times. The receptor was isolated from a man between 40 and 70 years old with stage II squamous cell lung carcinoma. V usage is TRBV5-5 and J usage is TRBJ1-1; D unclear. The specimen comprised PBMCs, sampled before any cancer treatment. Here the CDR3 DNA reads TGTGCCAGCAGCTTTATCGACGGGTACACTGAAGCTTTCTTT. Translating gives CASSFIDGYTEAFF. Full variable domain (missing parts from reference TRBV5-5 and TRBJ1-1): DAGVTQSPTHLIKTRGQQVTLRCSPISGHKSVSWYQQVLGQGPQFIFQYYEKEERGRGNFPDRFSARQFPNYSSELNVNALLLGDSALYLCASSFIDGYTEAFFGQGTRLTVV.